This T cell receptor (beta chain) was sequenced for a study of T-cell reconstitution after alpha-beta-depleted transplantation in children. This CDR3 comprises 15 residues. Trimming cost V 5 bases and J 3 bases, with 14 bases left between them. Germline values: CDR1 SGHRS, CDR2 YFSETQ. Unique molecular identifiers were used in preparing the TCRbeta library. TCRdb re-called the PCR reads through MiXCR, storing one row per CDR3 protein. The data hold 640,000 or so distinct CDR3 sequences, with 16% observed a single time. The sequence came from a human donor who donated a stem cell graft to a child with acute myeloid leukemia. The V call is TRBV5-1, the J call TRBJ2-2, with a tentative D call TRBD1 (5 bases). The sample here was PBMCs from the stem cell graft donor, taken from the stem cell graft. This CDR3 reads CASRLFTTDTGELFF. For the CDR3, the DNA is TGCGCCAGCAGGTTGTTTACGACAGACACCGGGGAGCTGTTTTTT. The full variable domain, in which reference TRBV5-1 and TRBJ2-2 provide the parts outside the CDR3, is KAGVTQTPRYLIKTRGQQVTLSCSPISGHRSVSWYQQTPGQGLQFLFEYFSETQRNKGNFPGRFSGRQFSNSRSEMNVSTLELGDSALYLCASRLFTTDTGELFFGEGSRLTVL.